This entry describes one T cell receptor beta chain. The germline CDR1 and CDR2 sequences are MNHEY and SVGAGI. Trimming pared 6 bases from V and 1 base from J, leaving 7 bases between. This CDR3 has 13 amino acids. These data belong to a study of T cell responses to AZD1222 COVID-19 vaccine. This table comes from immunoSEQ multiplex PCR, and its TCRdb copy is limited to in-frame clones, with some not included. The sample lists 90,000 to 130,000 clones, approximately 94% occurring once. The rearrangement links TRBV6-5 to TRBJ1-3; no clear D gene. The receptor comes from an adult who received the AZD1222 COVID-19 vaccine. The sample was peripheral blood, taken 28 days after the second AZD1222 dose. The CDR3 sequence is CASRTFSGNTIYF. CDR3 bases: TGTGCCAGCAGGACGTTTTCTGGAAACACCATATATTTT.